The 18 T cell receptor beta chains presented below share a single source sample, sequenced in a study of shared clonotypes between healthy human individuals (dated by TCRdb to 2018 to 2021). Library method: the immunoSEQ multiplex PCR assay. What TCRdb holds here is the immuneACCESS table cut down to in-frame rearrangements. Part of the clones is not present; checked against another copy, under half of the missing clones reflect an unresolved V gene, and the others are unexplained. This sample has millions of clones in its table, and 95% of those were observed once. The ten largest clonotypes hold approximately 0.13% of the sample. The specimen was naive CD4+ T cells sorted from blood. Taken with the paper, the label for cell subset or site translates to: CD45RA+ positively selected. These receptors originate from a young man in good health.

The V gene is TRBV19, the J gene TRBJ2-2; 8 positions agree with TRBD1. The ends lost 5 bases at V and 1 base at J; junction bases unmatched: 3. The CDR3 runs 15 residues. Germline CDR1 reads LNHDA; CDR2 reads SQIVND (reference sequence). The CDR3 nucleotides read TGTGCCAGTAGTTGGGGGACAGGGAACACCGGGGAGCTGTTTTTT. Amino acids: CASSWGTGNTGELFF.

This rearrangement joins TRBV19 to TRBJ1-1; D unclear. Trimming left V 2 bases short and J 0 bases short, with 4 bases between. The CDR3 is made up of 13 amino acids. CDR1 and CDR2 from the germline V gene are LNHDA and SQIVND (reference sequence). This CDR3 is CASSIILNTEAFF. As DNA, the CDR3 is TGTGCCAGTAGTATAATCCTGAACACTGAAGCTTTCTTT. The variable domain in full, completed from reference TRBV19 and TRBJ1-1, reads DGGITQSPKYLFRKEGQNVTLSCEQNLNHDAMYWYRQDPGQGLRLIYYSQIVNDFQKGDIAEGYSVSREKKESFPLTVTSAQKNPTAFYLCASSIILNTEAFFGQGTRLTVV.

Comment on this clone: The same CDR3 arises from other DNA sequences in this sample as well. The chain combines TRBV5-1 with TRBJ2-3; 9 positions agree with TRBD2. This CDR3 comprises 14 residues. Germline V lookup: CDR1 SGHRS, CDR2 YFSETQ. V lost 4 bases, J lost 6 bases, and 6 bases stayed unmatched. CDR3 sequence: CASSLVAGVDTQYF. The CDR3 DNA follows: TGCGCCAGCAGCCTAGTAGCGGGAGTGGATACGCAGTATTTT.

The chain joins TRBV5-1 to TRBJ2-1; perhaps D is TRBD1 or TRBD2 (5 bases each). Germline V gene sequence: CDR1 SGHRS, CDR2 YFSETQ. V lost 4 bases, J lost 5 bases, and 13 bases lay in between. This CDR3 region has 14 residues. The CDR3, as DNA: TGCGCCAGCAGCAAACAGGACTGGGACAATGAGCAGTTCTTC. Protein product: CASSKQDWDNEQFF.

This clone was seen a single time. This chain links TRBV7-9 with TRBJ1-4; D gene uncertain. CDR3 size: 15 residues. Trimming stripped 1 base from V and 7 bases from J, with 13 bases between. The germline V gene encodes CDR1 SEHNR and CDR2 FQNEAQ (reference sequence). DNA for the CDR3: TGTGCCAGCAGCTTAGTGGTAGGATTGTTTGAAAAACTGTTTTTT. Protein sequence: CASSLVVGLFEKLFF.

The V call is TRBV27, the J call TRBJ2-7; 12 bases are a match to TRBD1. CDR1 MNHEY and CDR2 SMNVEV come from the germline V gene (reference sequence). The ends lost 1 base at V and 4 bases at J; junction bases unmatched: 23. This CDR3 is 22 amino acids long. DNA for the CDR3: TGTGCCAGCAGTTTATGGGGACAGGGGGCGCCCCTAGCGGGAGCTGCGATTTACGAGCAGTACTTC. This gives the protein CASSLWGQGAPLAGAAIYEQYF.

Comments on this clone: The sample contains more than one DNA sequence encoding this CDR3. CDR3 amino acids: CASSFGGVDTEAFF. CDR3 coding DNA: TGCGCCAGCAGCTTTGGGGGCGTCGACACTGAAGCTTTCTTT. The rearrangement joins TRBV5-1 to TRBJ1-1; TRBD1 is a possible D gene (6 bases). From germline, CDR1 is SGHRS and CDR2 YFSETQ. With 2 bases removed from V and 3 bases from J, the gap between germline ends came to 11 bases. The CDR3 runs 14 residues.

The chain joins TRBV6-1 to TRBJ2-7; D possibly matches TRBD1 or TRBD2 (5 bases each). The V end was cut by 2 bases, the J end by 5 bases, with 25 bases between. Germline V gives CDR1 MNHNS, CDR2 SASEGT. There are 18 residues in the CDR3. The CDR3 reads CASSERGVGPRGSHEQYF. DNA for the CDR3: TGTGCCAGCAGTGAAAGGGGCGTGGGCCCGAGGGGTTCCCACGAGCAGTACTTC.

V is TRBV11-2 and J is TRBJ2-7, with a tentative D call TRBD1 (5 bases). Germline CDR1 reads SGHAT; CDR2 reads FQNNGV. This CDR3 is built from 14 residues. V shed 5 bases and J shed 0 bases, with 11 bases lying between them. The chain's CDR3 is CASSQGATSYEQYF. Here the CDR3 DNA reads TGTGCCAGCAGCCAAGGGGCTACCTCCTACGAGCAGTACTTC.

The gene calls are TRBV7-6 and TRBJ2-1, with TRBD2 matching 9 bases. CDR1 is SGHVS and CDR2 is FNYEAQ in the germline V gene. Trimming cost V 5 bases and J 8 bases; bases outside gene matches: 4. The CDR3 contains 13 residues. CDR3 protein: CASSPIAGDEQFF. DNA for the CDR3: TGTGCCAGCAGCCCAATAGCGGGGGATGAGCAGTTCTTC.

The chain is built from TRBV6-1 and TRBJ2-1; D not certain. V shed 3 bases and J shed 0 bases, with 12 bases lying between them. The CDR3 is 16 residues long. In germline, CDR1 is MNHNS, CDR2 SASEGT. The CDR3 sequence: CASSDRTLSSYNEQFF. CDR3 DNA sequence: TGTGCCAGCAGTGACAGGACCCTAAGCTCCTACAATGAGCAGTTCTTC.

The chain joins TRBV7-9 to TRBJ2-4; no clear D gene. Germline V gene lookup returns CDR1 SEHNR and CDR2 FQNEAQ (reference sequence). The V and J ends lost 0 bases and 10 bases respectively, with 16 bases between them. CDR3 length: 15 residues. The CDR3 DNA reads as TGTGCCAGCAGCTTAGCGGGCCCAGGCTTAGGGATTCAGTACTTC. This gives the protein CASSLAGPGLGIQYF.

This clone was seen a single time. The rearrangement joins TRBV13 to TRBJ1-1; D might be TRBD1 (5 bases). CDR1 PRHDT and CDR2 FYEKMQ come from the germline V gene (reference sequence). The CDR3 sequence is 17 residues long. V was pared by 5 bases and J by 1 base, with 20 bases between. This CDR3 is CASSPRGERDENTEAFF. CDR3 DNA: TGTGCCAGCAGCCCCCGGGGGGAAAGGGATGAGAACACTGAAGCTTTCTTT. Full variable domain (missing parts from reference TRBV13 and TRBJ1-1): AAGVIQSPRHLIKEKRETATLKCYPIPRHDTVYWYQQGPGQDPQFLISFYEKMQSDKGSIPDRFSAQQFSDYHSELNMSSLELGDSALYFCASSPRGERDENTEAFFGQGTRLTVV.

This chain connects TRBV29-1 to TRBJ1-5; TRBD1 is a possible D gene (6 bases). This CDR3 is 14 amino acids long. CDR1 SQVTM and CDR2 ANQGSEA come from the germline V gene. Here the CDR3 DNA reads TGCACCCGATGGGCAGGGGCCCGCTTATGGACCCAGCATTTT. It translates to CTRWAGARLWTQHF.

Of note for this clone: Germline is not matched at one junction end, which may reflect a read error. The CDR3 DNA follows: TGTACCAGCAGTGAAGTTAATAGCGGGGCCTTCTCCTTCTTC. Encoded protein: CTSSEVNSGAFSFF. This chain connects TRBV2 to TRBJ2-1; TRBD2 agrees at 8 bases. Germline V CDR1 and CDR2: SNHLY, FYNNEI. The CDR3 sequence is 14 residues long.

The chain joins TRBV28 to TRBJ1-1; no reliable D call. The V end lost 6 bases, the J end lost 6 bases, and 14 bases lay between the germline ends. CDR3 length: 13 amino acids. Looked up from germline, CDR1 is MDHEN and CDR2 is SYDVKM. The CDR3 sequence is CASSPAPQPEAFF. The CDR3 DNA reads as TGTGCCAGCAGCCCGGCCCCCCAGCCTGAAGCTTTCTTT.

The chain carries TRBV18 and TRBJ2-2, with 8 bases lining up with TRBD2. Per the germline V gene, CDR1 is KGHSH and CDR2 is LQKENI. The CDR3 loop spans 17 amino acids. V was pared by 3 bases and J by 2 bases, with 8 bases of the junction left unmatched. CDR3 nucleotide sequence: TGTGCCAGCTCACCGGCCCAGCGGGGGATCAACACCGGGGAGCTGTTTTTT. Translation: CASSPAQRGINTGELFF.

The V gene is TRBV2, the J gene TRBJ2-7; either TRBD1 or TRBD2 may supply D (5 bases each). With 6 bases removed from V and 12 bases from J, the gap between germline ends came to 15 bases. The germline V gene has CDR1 SNHLY and CDR2 FYNNEI. This CDR3 has 11 amino acids. This CDR3 is CASSLEGIPYF. The CDR3 DNA reads TGTGCCAGCAGCCTAGAGGGGATTCCGTACTTC.